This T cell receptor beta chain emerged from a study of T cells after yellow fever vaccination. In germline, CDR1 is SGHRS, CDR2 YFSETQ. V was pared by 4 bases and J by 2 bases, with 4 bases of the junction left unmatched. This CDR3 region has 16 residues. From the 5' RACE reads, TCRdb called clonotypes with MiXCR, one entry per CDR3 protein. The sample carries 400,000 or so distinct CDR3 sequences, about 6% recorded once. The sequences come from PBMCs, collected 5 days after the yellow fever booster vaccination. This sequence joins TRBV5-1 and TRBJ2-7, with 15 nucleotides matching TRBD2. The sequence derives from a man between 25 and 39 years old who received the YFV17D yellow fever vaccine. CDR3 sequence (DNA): TGCGCCAGCAGCCAGGGACTAGCGGGAGGCACCTACGAGCAGTACTTC. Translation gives CASSQGLAGGTYEQYF.